This TCR beta chain was profiled in a study of cytomegalovirus exposure and HLA in healthy donors. Study as a whole: Prior work identified around 120 million unique TCR beta sequences in around 170 million T cells. Within an early data release were about 90 million unique TCRs drawn from HLA-typed donors.

It was with 60 Vbeta and 13 Jbeta primers that the PCR ran. The method was immunoSEQ multiplex PCR; TCRdb's version includes in-frame clones alone and lacks a portion of them. The data contain tens of thousands of clones, approximately 76% of them singletons. This clone has just one count. Its specificity is not known. This CDR3 contains 15 residues. Between the trimmed V and J ends, which lost 2 bases and 1 base, there was a span of 13 bases. Germline-derived CDR1 and CDR2 are SGHNT and YYREEE (reference sequence). Study results and caveats: Certain indistinguishable V segments, among them TRBV6-2 and TRBV6-3, were excluded. Researchers reportedly found TCR beta sequences accurately predicted most subjects' HLA-A and HLA-B alleles.

V gene TRBV5-4 combines with J gene TRBJ2-7, with a possible D match to TRBD2 (6 bases). The TCR was taken from a male donor in good health and CMV-seronegative. Sequences were obtained from PBMCs. The CDR3 sequence is CASSLGGSASYEQYF. The CDR3 nucleotides are TGTGCCAGCAGCTTAGGAGGGAGCGCTTCCTACGAGCAGTACTTC.